The subject of this entry is one TCR beta chain. V was shortened by 6 bases and J by 3 bases, with 11 bases between the two germline ends. Per the germline V gene, CDR1 is SGHRS and CDR2 is YFSETQ. There are 13 residues in the CDR3. Data came from immunoSEQ multiplex PCR; TCRdb stores just in-frame clones and leaves some out. The repertoire holds about 160,000 clones, with roughly 90% as singletons. The data are from a study of blood T cell repertoires in COVID-19. The J gene is TRBJ2-3, the V gene TRBV5-1; perhaps TRBD1 as D (6 bases). The sequenced material came from peripheral blood. The sequence derives from a woman aged 65 to 85 with acute or convalescent COVID-19. The CDR3 sequence: CASTTGWTDTQYF. DNA of the CDR3: TGCGCCAGCACTACAGGGTGGACAGATACGCAGTATTTT. Combining the CDR3 with reference TRBV5-1 and TRBJ2-3 gives the whole variable domain KAGVTQTPRYLIKTRGQQVTLSCSPISGHRSVSWYQQTPGQGLQFLFEYFSETQRNKGNFPGRFSGRQFSNSRSEMNVSTLELGDSALYLCASTTGWTDTQYFGPGTRLTVL.